This entry lists 28 T cell receptor beta chains sequenced from one sample in a study of CD8 T cells in ankylosing spondylitis. Study-level points and caveats: What seemed typical of ankylosing spondylitis blood was a TCR beta motif built from roughly 8 highly homologous variants.

Their recognized antigens are unknown. Using its own MiXCR run on the 5' RACE reads, TCRdb lists one record per CDR3 protein. The sample records around 490,000 distinct CDR3 sequences, approximately 5.3% being singletons. Input material: blood, either unsorted or a sorted T cell fraction (not recorded which). These receptors all come from a male donor with ankylosing spondylitis.

This clonotype was detected many times. The chain has TRBV20-1 and TRBJ1-2, with D possibly matching TRBD1 (5 bases). Germline V lookup: CDR1 DFQATT, CDR2 SNEGSKA (reference sequence). The CDR3 sequence is 14 residues long. Trimming pared 4 bases from V and 4 bases from J, leaving 16 bases between. The CDR3 sequence is CSAIGGWGGYGYTF. CDR3 nucleotide sequence: TGCAGTGCTATAGGTGGCTGGGGGGGCTATGGCTACACCTTC.

The table lists this clonotype with many counts. The chain couples TRBV6-6 to TRBJ2-7; perhaps TRBD1 as D (5 bases). Germline-derived CDR1 and CDR2 are MNHNY and SVGAGI (reference sequence). The CDR3 runs 13 residues. Trimming removed 6 bases from V and 5 bases from J, with 14 bases in between. The CDR3 region has the DNA TGTGCCAGCAGAAACCGGGCAGGGAACGAGCAGTACTTC. Translation gives CASRNRAGNEQYF.

At least ten counts were recorded for this clonotype. V and J are TRBV20-1 and TRBJ1-1, with D tentatively TRBD1 (5 bases). V gave up 3 bases and J gave up 4 bases, with 15 bases separating them. This CDR3 contains 14 residues. CDR1 DFQATT and CDR2 SNEGSKA come from the germline V gene (reference sequence). CDR3 amino acids: CSASRDLRGTEAFF. The DNA of the CDR3 is TGCAGTGCTAGCCGGGACCTAAGGGGCACTGAAGCTTTCTTT.

The chain employs TRBV9 and TRBJ1-1; 9 bases agree with TRBD1. This CDR3 contains 16 residues. CDR1 and CDR2 from the germline V gene are SGDLS and YYNGEE. Trimming took 5 bases from V and 0 from J; bases not matched to a gene: 8. The CDR3 bases are TGTGCCAGCAGGCCTAGGGACAGGGCTATGAACACTGAAGCTTTCTTT. Translating it yields CASRPRDRAMNTEAFF.

This clonotype has a count of ten or more. The rearrangement uses TRBV11-2 and TRBJ2-1; D ambiguous. Germline CDR1 reads SGHAT; CDR2 reads FQNNGV. Trimming took off 5 bases at V and 4 bases at J, with 9 bases between the two ends. This CDR3 is built from 13 residues. CDR3 residues: CASSTDRYNEQFF. The CDR3 nucleotides are TGTGCCAGCAGCACCGACCGGTACAATGAGCAGTTCTTC. Using reference TRBV11-2 and TRBJ2-1 for the parts outside the CDR3, the full variable domain is EAGVAQSPRYKIIEKRQSVAFWCNPISGHATLYWYQQILGQGPKLLIQFQNNGVVDDSQLPKDRFSAERLKGVDSTLKIQPAKLEDSAVYLCASSTDRYNEQFFGPGTRLTVL.

The sample holds many counts of this clonotype. The rearrangement uses TRBV10-3 and TRBJ1-3; D is perhaps TRBD1 (6 bases). The V and J ends lost 7 bases and 8 bases respectively, with 12 bases between them. The CDR3 contains 12 residues. Per the germline V gene, CDR1 is ENHRY and CDR2 is SYGVKD. The CDR3 is CAIIGGTDTIYF. In DNA form, the CDR3 reads TGTGCCATCATCGGGGGCACGGACACCATATATTTT.

In its sample, this clonotype was seen many times. The rearrangement links TRBV4-1 to TRBJ1-1, with D unresolved. Germline-derived CDR1 and CDR2 are MGHRA and YSYEKL. Deletions cut 3 bases from V and 0 bases from J, with 5 bases between. The CDR3 extends over 13 amino acids. The CDR3 here is CASSQGMNTEAFF. The CDR3 coding sequence is TGCGCCAGCAGCCAGGGAATGAACACTGAAGCTTTCTTT.

This clonotype came up many times. The chain has TRBV4-1 and TRBJ1-1, with TRBD1 matching over 7 bases. Germline V gene lookup returns CDR1 MGHRA and CDR2 YSYEKL. The CDR3 length is 15 residues. V was pared by 3 bases and J by 2 bases, with 6 bases of the junction left unmatched. CDR3 residues: CASSQRGTANTEAFF. The CDR3 nucleotides are TGCGCCAGCAGCCAGAGGGGGACAGCCAACACTGAAGCTTTCTTT.

Ten or more counts support this clonotype. The V and J genes are TRBV12-3 or TRBV12-4 and TRBJ1-1; D ambiguous. The CDR3 has 12 amino acids. V lost 8 bases, J lost 2 bases, and 9 bases lay in between. DNA of the CDR3: TGTGCCAGCGGCTACAACAACACTGAAGCTTTCTTT. Translation: CASGYNNTEAFF.

This clonotype was observed at least ten times. V and J are TRBV6-5 and TRBJ2-3; D is ambiguous. The V end lost 3 bases, the J end lost 6 bases, and 13 bases lay between the germline ends. Germline V lookup: CDR1 MNHEY, CDR2 SVGAGI. The CDR3 loop spans 14 amino acids. CDR3 sequence (DNA): TGTGCCAGCAGTTATATTCTCGGATCGGATACGCAGTATTTT. This gives the protein CASSYILGSDTQYF.

The rearrangement uses TRBV10-3 and TRBJ2-5; 7 positions match TRBD2. This CDR3 region has 14 residues. V dropped 8 bases and J dropped 2; count of bases not matched to a gene: 8. The germline V gene encodes CDR1 ENHRY and CDR2 SYGVKD. CDR3 sequence reads: CAIGGGNRQETQYF. The CDR3, as DNA: TGTGCCATCGGGGGGGGGAATAGGCAAGAGACCCAGTACTTC.

This clonotype was seen a handful of times. This rearrangement joins TRBV25-1 to TRBJ2-5; 7 nucleotides line up with TRBD1. Germline V lookup: CDR1 MGHDK, CDR2 SYGVNS. J lost 3 bases, V lost 4 bases, and 5 bases had no gene match. The CDR3 spans 14 residues. CDR3 bases: TGTGCCAGCAGTGTCCACAGGGGCGAAGAGACCCAGTACTTC. This gives the protein CASSVHRGEETQYF. The whole variable domain, filled in from reference TRBV25-1 and TRBJ2-5, reads EADIYQTPRYLVIGTGKKITLECSQTMGHDKMYWYQQDPGMELHLIHYSYGVNSTEKGDLSSESTVSRIRTEHFPLTLESARPSHTSQYLCASSVHRGEETQYFGPGTRLLVL.

This clonotype was observed at least ten times. The rearrangement links TRBV12-3 or TRBV12-4 to TRBJ2-3; D unresolved. The V gene lost 3 bases and the J gene lost 1 base, with 8 bases spanning the gap. The CDR3 loop spans 14 amino acids. The CDR3 sequence: CASSLWSRTDTQYF. CDR3 nucleotide sequence: TGTGCCAGCAGTTTGTGGAGTCGCACAGATACGCAGTATTTT.

The table lists this clonotype with many counts. The chain recombines TRBV12-3 or TRBV12-4 with TRBJ2-1; D possibly corresponds to TRBD2 (7 bases). V shed 7 bases and J shed 2 bases, with 15 bases lying between them. The CDR3 loop spans 15 amino acids. CDR3 in DNA: TGTGCCAGCACCCCATGGGGGGGGCCCTACAATGAGCAGTTCTTC. It is translated as CASTPWGGPYNEQFF.

A few counts support this clonotype. The chain combines TRBV19 with TRBJ2-7; TRBD1 matches 7 bases. There are 12 residues in the CDR3. Germline-derived CDR1 and CDR2 are LNHDA and SQIVND (reference sequence). V lost 6 bases, J lost 6 bases, and 5 bases stayed unmatched. The DNA for the CDR3 is TGTGCCAGTAGCCCGACAGGGCGCGAGCAGTACTTC. Translated, it gives CASSPTGREQYF.

V and J are TRBV18 and TRBJ2-1; TRBD2 is a possible D gene (6 bases). Between the trimmed V and J ends, which lost 2 bases and 0 bases, there was a span of 11 bases. Per the germline V gene, CDR1 is KGHSH and CDR2 is LQKENI. The CDR3 spans 16 residues. CDR3 coding DNA: TGTGCCAGCTCACCAGCTAGCGCCGCCTCCTACAATGAGCAGTTCTTC. It encodes CASSPASAASYNEQFF.

This clonotype was seen at least ten times. The chain uses TRBV27 and TRBJ1-2; D gene ambiguous. In germline, CDR1 is MNHEY, CDR2 SMNVEV (reference sequence). V lost 1 base to trimming and J lost 3 bases, with 15 bases between them. This CDR3 comprises 16 residues. This chain's CDR3 is CASSLYSRAGDYGYTF. As DNA, the CDR3 is TGTGCCAGCAGTTTATATTCCCGTGCAGGTGACTATGGCTACACCTTC.

Worth noting for this clonotype: Possible read error: a much larger clone is one base away. This sequence joins TRBV29-1 and TRBJ2-1; the D gene is possibly TRBD1 (6 bases). Germline CDR1 SQVTM, CDR2 ANQGSEA. This CDR3 is 14 amino acids long. The CDR3 loop reads CSVAGDNSYNAQFF. CDR3 DNA: TGCAGCGTTGCTGGGGACAACTCCTACAATGCGCAGTTCTTC.

This clonotype was recorded many times. The chain carries TRBV7-9 and TRBJ2-1; TRBD2 might be the D (6 bases). Per germline, CDR1 SEHNR and CDR2 FQNEAQ (reference sequence). This CDR3 is built from 16 residues. The germline V and J ends were trimmed by 3 bases and 8 bases, with 20 bases remaining between them. This chain's CDR3 is CASSLGGGGGRDEQFF. The CDR3 DNA sequence: TGTGCCAGCAGCTTGGGCGGTGGGGGAGGCAGGGATGAGCAGTTCTTC. The full variable domain, completed using reference TRBV7-9 and TRBJ2-1, is DTGVSQNPRHKITKRGQNVTFRCDPISEHNRLYWYRQTLGQGPEFLTYFQNEAQLEKSRLLSDRFSAERPKGSFSTLEIQRTEQGDSAMYLCASSLGGGGGRDEQFFGPGTRLTVL.

This clonotype was recorded many times. The chain combines TRBV29-1 with TRBJ2-5; a weak D match, TRBD2 (6 bases). The germline gives CDR1 SQVTM, CDR2 ANQGSEA. The CDR3 totals 11 residues. The V gene lost 7 bases and the J gene lost 1 base, with 7 bases spanning the gap. CDR3 bases: TGCAGCGGCGGGGTCCAAGAGACCCAGTACTTC. It encodes CSGGVQETQYF.

This clonotype was found a few times. The rearrangement uses TRBV5-1 and TRBJ2-7; 8 bases map to TRBD2. The CDR3 has 15 residues. Germline CDR1 is SGHRS and CDR2 is YFSETQ. With V trimmed by 0 bases and J by 2 bases, 4 bases remained unmatched. Here the CDR3 reads CASSLGREAPYEQYF. DNA for the CDR3: TGCGCCAGCAGCTTGGGGCGGGAGGCCCCCTACGAGCAGTACTTC.

Ten or more counts support this clonotype. V is TRBV5-1 and J is TRBJ2-7; no firm D call. This CDR3 comprises 17 residues. V was clipped by 1 base and J by 3 bases, with 20 bases between them. Germline V lookup: CDR1 SGHRS, CDR2 YFSETQ. This CDR3 reads CASSLSIVVDPDYEQYF. DNA for the CDR3: TGCGCCAGCAGCTTGTCTATTGTAGTGGACCCAGACTACGAGCAGTACTTC.

This clonotype was recorded many times. V is TRBV5-1 and J is TRBJ2-2; 9 bases match TRBD1. Germline V gives CDR1 SGHRS, CDR2 YFSETQ. V was pared by 4 bases and J by 3 bases, with 4 bases of the junction left unmatched. The CDR3 length is 15 residues. The CDR3 bases are TGCGCCAGCAGCCTGGGACAGGGCCACACCGGGGAGCTGTTTTTT. Translated, it gives CASSLGQGHTGELFF.

This clonotype was recorded many times. CDR3 sequence: CSARDPQRREDNEQFF. The CDR3 DNA follows: TGCAGTGCTAGAGACCCCCAACGGCGGGAGGACAATGAGCAGTTCTTC. The rearrangement joins TRBV20-1 to TRBJ2-1; 8 bases map to TRBD2. Germline lookup yields CDR1 DFQATT and CDR2 SNEGSKA (reference sequence). This CDR3 has 16 amino acids. Unmatched junction bases numbered 9, after V lost 0 bases and J lost 5 bases.

There are many counts of this clonotype. Here the CDR3 reads CSASSGGEHNEQFF. The CDR3 DNA follows: TGCAGTGCTAGTAGCGGGGGTGAGCACAATGAGCAGTTCTTC. This chain uses TRBV20-1 with TRBJ2-1; 9 nucleotides match TRBD2. Trimming cost V 3 bases and J 5 bases; bases outside gene matches: 5. Germline CDR1 is DFQATT and CDR2 is SNEGSKA (reference sequence). The CDR3 consists of 14 residues.

This clonotype was detected ten times or more. The chain couples TRBV5-1 to TRBJ2-5; TRBD1 agrees at 7 bases. Germline CDR1 is SGHRS and CDR2 is YFSETQ. With 4 bases clipped from V and 4 bases from J, the junction kept 7 bases outside the gene matches. This CDR3 comprises 14 residues. The CDR3 DNA follows: TGCGCCAGCAGCCTTATCGACAGGGTAGAGACCCAGTACTTC. It codes for CASSLIDRVETQYF.

This clonotype was recorded many times. This rearrangement joins TRBV4-2 to TRBJ2-3; 12 bases match TRBD2. V shed 4 bases and J 0 bases; nucleotides not matched to a gene: 5. The CDR3 consists of 17 residues. In germline, CDR1 is LGHNA, CDR2 YNFKEQ. The CDR3 coding sequence is TGTGCCAGCAGCCTAGTAGGGACTAGCGGGAGCACAGATACGCAGTATTTT. Translating gives CASSLVGTSGSTDTQYF.

This clonotype was observed at least ten times. This chain connects TRBV28 to TRBJ1-6; D gene ambiguous. V gave up 8 bases and J gave up 0 bases, with 8 bases separating them. This CDR3 comprises 14 residues. Germline loops: CDR1 MDHEN, CDR2 SYDVKM. The CDR3 sequence: CASSPASYNSPLHF. Written as DNA, the CDR3 is TGTGCCAGCTCCCCAGCCTCCTATAATTCACCCCTCCACTTT.